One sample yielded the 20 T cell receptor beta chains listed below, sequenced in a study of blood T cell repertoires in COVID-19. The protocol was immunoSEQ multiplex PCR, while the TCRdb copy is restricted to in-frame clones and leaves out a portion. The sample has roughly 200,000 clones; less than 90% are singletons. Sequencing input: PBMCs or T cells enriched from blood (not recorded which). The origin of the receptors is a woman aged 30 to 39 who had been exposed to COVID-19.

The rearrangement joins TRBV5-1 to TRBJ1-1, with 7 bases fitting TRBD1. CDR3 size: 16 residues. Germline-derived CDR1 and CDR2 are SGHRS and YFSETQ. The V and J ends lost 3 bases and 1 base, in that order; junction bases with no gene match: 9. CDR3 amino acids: CASSSNRGSQNTEAFF. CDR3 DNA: TGCGCCAGCAGCTCGAACAGGGGCTCCCAGAACACTGAAGCTTTCTTT.

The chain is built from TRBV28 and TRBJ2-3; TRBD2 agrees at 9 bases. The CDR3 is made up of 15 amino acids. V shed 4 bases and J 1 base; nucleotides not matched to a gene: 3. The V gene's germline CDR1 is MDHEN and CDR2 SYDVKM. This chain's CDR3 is CASSSSGAGTDTQYF. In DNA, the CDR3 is TGTGCCAGCAGTTCTAGCGGGGCCGGCACAGATACGCAGTATTTT.

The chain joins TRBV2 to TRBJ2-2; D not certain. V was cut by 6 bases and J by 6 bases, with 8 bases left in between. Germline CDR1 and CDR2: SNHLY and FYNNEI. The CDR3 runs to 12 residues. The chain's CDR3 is CASRLGAGELFF. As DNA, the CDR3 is TGTGCCAGCAGGCTAGGAGCCGGGGAGCTGTTTTTT. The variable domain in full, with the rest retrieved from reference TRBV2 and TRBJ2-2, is EPEVTQTPSHQVTQMGQEVILRCVPISNHLYFYWYRQILGQKVEFLVSFYNNEISEKSEIFDDQFSVERPDGSNFTLKIRSTKLEDSAMYFCASRLGAGELFFGEGSRLTVL.

The CDR3 reads CASSFPDEKLFF. The DNA for the CDR3 is TGCGCCAGCAGCTTTCCCGATGAAAAACTGTTTTTT. This rearrangement joins TRBV5-1 to TRBJ1-4; D unclear. The CDR3 has 12 residues. Germline CDR1 reads SGHRS; CDR2 reads YFSETQ. V lost 2 bases to trimming and J lost 6 bases, with 5 bases between them.

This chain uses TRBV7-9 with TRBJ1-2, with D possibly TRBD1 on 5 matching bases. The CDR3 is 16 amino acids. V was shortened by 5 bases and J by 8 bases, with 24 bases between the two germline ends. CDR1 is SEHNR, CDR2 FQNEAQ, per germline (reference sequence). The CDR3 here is CASSLREAGWIGGYTF. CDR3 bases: TGTGCCAGCAGCCTACGAGAGGCAGGGTGGATCGGAGGCTACACCTTC.

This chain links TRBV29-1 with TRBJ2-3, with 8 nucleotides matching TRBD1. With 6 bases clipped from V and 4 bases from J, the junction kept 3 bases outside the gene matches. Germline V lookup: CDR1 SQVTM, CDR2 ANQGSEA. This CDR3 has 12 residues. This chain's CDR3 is CSVRTGPDTQYF. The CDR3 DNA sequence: TGCAGCGTCAGGACAGGGCCAGATACGCAGTATTTT.

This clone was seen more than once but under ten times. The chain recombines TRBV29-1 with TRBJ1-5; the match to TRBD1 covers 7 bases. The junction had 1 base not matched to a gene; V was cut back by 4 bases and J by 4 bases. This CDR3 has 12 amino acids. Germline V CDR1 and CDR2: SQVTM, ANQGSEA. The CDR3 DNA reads TGCAGCGTTGGACAGGGTAATCAGCCCCAGCATTTT. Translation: CSVGQGNQPQHF. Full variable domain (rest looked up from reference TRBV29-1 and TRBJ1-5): SAVISQKPSRDICQRGTSLTIQCQVDSQVTMMFWYRQQPGQSLTLIATANQGSEATYESGFVIDKFPISRPNLTFSTLTVSNMSPEDSSIYLCSVGQGNQPQHFGDGTRLSIL.

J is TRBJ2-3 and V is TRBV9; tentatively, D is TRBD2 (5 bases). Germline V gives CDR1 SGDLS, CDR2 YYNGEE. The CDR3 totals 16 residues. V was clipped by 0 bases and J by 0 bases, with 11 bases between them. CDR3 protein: CASSVGGGTSTDTQYF. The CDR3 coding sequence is TGTGCCAGCAGCGTAGGAGGAGGAACTAGCACAGATACGCAGTATTTT.

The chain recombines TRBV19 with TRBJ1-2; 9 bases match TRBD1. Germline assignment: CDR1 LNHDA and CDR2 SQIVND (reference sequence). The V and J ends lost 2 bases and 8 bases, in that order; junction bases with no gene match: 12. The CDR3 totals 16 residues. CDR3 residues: CASSILGTGKVYGYTF. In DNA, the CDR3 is TGTGCCAGTAGTATATTGGGGACAGGGAAAGTCTACGGCTACACCTTC.

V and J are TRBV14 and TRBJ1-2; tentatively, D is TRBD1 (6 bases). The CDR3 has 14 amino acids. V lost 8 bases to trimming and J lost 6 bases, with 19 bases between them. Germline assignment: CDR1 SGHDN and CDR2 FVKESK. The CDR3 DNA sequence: TGTGCCAGCGCCGGGACATTATACTCAGATGGCTACACCTTC. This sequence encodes CASAGTLYSDGYTF.

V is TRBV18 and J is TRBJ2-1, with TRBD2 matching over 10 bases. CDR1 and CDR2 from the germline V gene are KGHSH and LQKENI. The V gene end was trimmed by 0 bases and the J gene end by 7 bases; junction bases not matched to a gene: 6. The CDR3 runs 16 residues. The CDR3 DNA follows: TGTGCCAGCTCACCACCGGGACTAGCGACGGTTAATGAGCAGTTCTTC. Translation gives CASSPPGLATVNEQFF. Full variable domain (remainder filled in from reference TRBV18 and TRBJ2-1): NAGVMQNPRHLVRRRGQEARLRCSPMKGHSHVYWYRQLPEEGLKFMVYLQKENIIDESGMPKERFSAEFPKEGPSILRIQQVVRGDSAAYFCASSPPGLATVNEQFFGPGTRLTVL.

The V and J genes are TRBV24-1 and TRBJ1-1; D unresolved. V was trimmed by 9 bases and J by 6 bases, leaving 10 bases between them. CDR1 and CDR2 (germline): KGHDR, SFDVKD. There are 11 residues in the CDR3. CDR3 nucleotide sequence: TGTGCCACCGGAGGGTACGCTGAAGCTTTCTTT. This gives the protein CATGGYAEAFF.

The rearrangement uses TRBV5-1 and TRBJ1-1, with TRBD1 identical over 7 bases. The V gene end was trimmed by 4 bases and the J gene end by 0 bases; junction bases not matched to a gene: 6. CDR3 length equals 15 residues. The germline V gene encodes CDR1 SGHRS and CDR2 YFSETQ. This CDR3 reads CASSRNRGLNTEAFF. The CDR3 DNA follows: TGCGCCAGCAGCCGCAACAGGGGCCTGAACACTGAAGCTTTCTTT.

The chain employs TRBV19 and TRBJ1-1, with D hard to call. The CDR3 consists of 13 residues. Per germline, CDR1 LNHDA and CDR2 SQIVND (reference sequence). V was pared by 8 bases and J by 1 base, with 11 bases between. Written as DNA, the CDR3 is TGTGCCAGTGAACAGCGGGAGAACACTGAAGCTTTCTTT. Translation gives CASEQRENTEAFF.

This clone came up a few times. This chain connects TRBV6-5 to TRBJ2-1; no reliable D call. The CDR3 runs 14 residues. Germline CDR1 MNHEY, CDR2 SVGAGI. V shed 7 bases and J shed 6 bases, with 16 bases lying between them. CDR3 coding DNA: TGTGCCAGCAAGGTGGCAGGCGCGCCCAATGAGCAGTTCTTC. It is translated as CASKVAGAPNEQFF.

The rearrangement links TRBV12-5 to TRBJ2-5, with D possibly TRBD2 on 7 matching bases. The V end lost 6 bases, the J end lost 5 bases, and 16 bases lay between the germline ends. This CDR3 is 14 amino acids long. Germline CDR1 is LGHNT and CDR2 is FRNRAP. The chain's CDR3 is CASGWGGARETQYF. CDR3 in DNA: TGTGCTAGTGGCTGGGGGGGCGCGAGGGAGACCCAGTACTTC. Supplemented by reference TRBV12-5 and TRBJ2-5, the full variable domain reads DARVTQTPRHKVTEMGQEVTMRCQPILGHNTVFWYRQTMMQGLELLAYFRNRAPLDDSGMPKDRFSAEMPDATLATLKIQPSEPRDSAVYFCASGWGGARETQYFGPGTRLLVL.

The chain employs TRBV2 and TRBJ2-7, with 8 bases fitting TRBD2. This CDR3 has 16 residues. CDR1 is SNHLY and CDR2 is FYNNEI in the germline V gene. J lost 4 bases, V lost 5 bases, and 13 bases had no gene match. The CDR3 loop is CASSQILGLAAYEQYF. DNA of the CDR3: TGTGCCAGCAGTCAAATACTAGGACTAGCAGCGTACGAGCAGTACTTC.

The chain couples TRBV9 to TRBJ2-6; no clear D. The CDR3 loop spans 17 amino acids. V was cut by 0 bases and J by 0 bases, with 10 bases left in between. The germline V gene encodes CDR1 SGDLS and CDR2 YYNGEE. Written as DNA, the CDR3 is TGTGCCAGCAGCGTAGGAGCCTCAAGCTCTGGGGCCAACGTCCTGACTTTC. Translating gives CASSVGASSSGANVLTF.

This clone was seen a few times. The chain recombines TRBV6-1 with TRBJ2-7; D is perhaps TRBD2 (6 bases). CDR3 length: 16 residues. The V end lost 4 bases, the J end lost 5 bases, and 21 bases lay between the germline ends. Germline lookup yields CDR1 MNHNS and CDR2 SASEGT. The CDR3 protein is CASSVFVGGSPNEQYF. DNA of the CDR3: TGTGCCAGCAGTGTTTTCGTCGGAGGGTCTCCCAACGAGCAGTACTTC.

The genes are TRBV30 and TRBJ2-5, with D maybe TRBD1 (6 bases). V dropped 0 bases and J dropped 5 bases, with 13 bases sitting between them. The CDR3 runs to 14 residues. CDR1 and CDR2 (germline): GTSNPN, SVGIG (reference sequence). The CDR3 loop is CAWSVNRVGETQYF. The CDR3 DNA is TGTGCCTGGAGTGTAAACAGGGTAGGGGAGACCCAGTACTTC.